One sample yielded the 5 T cell receptor beta chains listed below, sequenced in a study of CD4 T cells in relation to SARS-CoV-2 and coronaviruses. Unexposed donor CD4+ T cells date from about 2011-2018, before the COVID-19 pandemic. Isolation of CD4+ T cells took place after roughly nine days in culture. No antigen has been identified for these receptors. Method: immunoSEQ multiplex PCR; TCRdb's copy keeps in-frame clones and lacks some. In the table there are some 16,000 clones, roughly 82% of which are singletons. Sequenced material: CD4+ T cells from PBMCs, cultured in vitro. All receptors come from a human donor in good health.

The V and J genes are TRBV5-1 and TRBJ1-5, with D perhaps TRBD1 (5 bases). The CDR3 has 15 amino acids. Germline values: CDR1 SGHRS, CDR2 YFSETQ. V dropped 1 base and J dropped 1 base, with 9 bases sitting between them. The CDR3 is CASSLQGGSNQPQHF. Here the CDR3 DNA reads TGCGCCAGCAGCTTGCAGGGCGGGAGCAATCAGCCCCAGCATTTT.

V gene TRBV25-1 combines with J gene TRBJ1-3, with unresolved D. CDR3 length: 15 amino acids. V was trimmed by 8 bases and J by 0 bases, leaving 14 bases between them. From germline, CDR1 is MGHDK and CDR2 SYGVNS. The CDR3 sequence is CASRSAWDSGNTIYF. The CDR3 region has the DNA TGTGCCAGCCGGTCCGCCTGGGACTCTGGAAACACCATATATTTT.

The V call is TRBV24-1, the J call TRBJ2-3; D call uncertain. Trimming removed 2 bases at V and 2 bases at J, with 7 bases between. In germline, CDR1 is KGHDR, CDR2 SFDVKD. The CDR3 contains 14 residues. The CDR3 here is CATSDSRPTDTQYF. Here the CDR3 DNA reads TGTGCCACCAGTGATTCTAGGCCCACAGATACGCAGTATTTT.

The V and J genes are TRBV30 and TRBJ1-4, with D unclear. Trimming shortened V by 4 bases and J by 8 bases, and 11 bases separated the two germline ends. Germline loops: CDR1 GTSNPN, CDR2 SVGIG (reference sequence). There are 12 residues in the CDR3. CDR3 in amino acids: CAWKASYEKLFF. DNA for the CDR3: TGTGCCTGGAAAGCGAGTTACGAAAAACTGTTTTTT.

This clone was seen just once. CDR3 sequence reads: CASSQDLPNQREGRDTQYF. Here the CDR3 DNA reads TGTGCCAGCAGCCAAGATCTTCCCAACCAGCGGGAGGGCCGCGATACGCAGTATTTT. This chain uses TRBV3-1 (or the pseudogene TRBV3-2) with TRBJ2-3, with 10 bases lining up with TRBD2. The J segment lost 6 bases and the V segment lost 0 bases, leaving 15 bases of the junction unmatched. CDR3 size: 19 residues. Germline CDR1 LGHDT, CDR2 YNNKEL (reference sequence).